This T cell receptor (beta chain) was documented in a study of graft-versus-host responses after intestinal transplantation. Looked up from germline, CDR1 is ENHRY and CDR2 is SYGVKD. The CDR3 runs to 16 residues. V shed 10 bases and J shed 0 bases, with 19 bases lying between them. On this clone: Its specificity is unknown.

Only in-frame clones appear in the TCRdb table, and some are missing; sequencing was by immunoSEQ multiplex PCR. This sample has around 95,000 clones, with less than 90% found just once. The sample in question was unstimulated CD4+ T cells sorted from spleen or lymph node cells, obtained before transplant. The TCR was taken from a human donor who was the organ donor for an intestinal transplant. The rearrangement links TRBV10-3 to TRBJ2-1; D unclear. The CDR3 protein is CATTWDKESSYNEQFF. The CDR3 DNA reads TGTGCCACCACTTGGGATAAGGAGAGCTCCTACAATGAGCAGTTCTTC.